This T cell receptor beta chain appears in the sequencing data of a study of blood T cell repertoires in COVID-19. Overall study: Some COVID-19 samples were acute and others convalescent; all came from the United States, Italy and Spain. T cells, B-cell-depleted T cells, or PBMCs provided the cDNA or gDNA that served as material.

Germline CDR1 reads GTSNPN; CDR2 reads SVGIG (reference sequence). The CDR3 contains 14 residues. The junction had 0 bases not matched to a gene; V was cut back by 1 base and J by 0 bases. Per the original data handling: Amplifying reference gene primers gave estimates of nucleated cell counts. This table comes from immunoSEQ multiplex PCR, and its TCRdb copy is limited to in-frame clones, with some not included. V, J and clone size are those of that table, while D and trimming were read from the DNA. The repertoire includes 98,000 or so clones, more than 85% of them detected once, and 5% to 6.5% sits in the top ten.

The chain couples TRBV30 to TRBJ1-5; 7 bases align to TRBD1. The sequenced material came from peripheral blood. The receptor comes from a human donor in a cohort sampled during active COVID-19. DNA for the CDR3: TGTGCCTGGAGTGAGGGGGCTAGCAATCAGCCCCAGCATTTT. Its protein is CAWSEGASNQPQHF.